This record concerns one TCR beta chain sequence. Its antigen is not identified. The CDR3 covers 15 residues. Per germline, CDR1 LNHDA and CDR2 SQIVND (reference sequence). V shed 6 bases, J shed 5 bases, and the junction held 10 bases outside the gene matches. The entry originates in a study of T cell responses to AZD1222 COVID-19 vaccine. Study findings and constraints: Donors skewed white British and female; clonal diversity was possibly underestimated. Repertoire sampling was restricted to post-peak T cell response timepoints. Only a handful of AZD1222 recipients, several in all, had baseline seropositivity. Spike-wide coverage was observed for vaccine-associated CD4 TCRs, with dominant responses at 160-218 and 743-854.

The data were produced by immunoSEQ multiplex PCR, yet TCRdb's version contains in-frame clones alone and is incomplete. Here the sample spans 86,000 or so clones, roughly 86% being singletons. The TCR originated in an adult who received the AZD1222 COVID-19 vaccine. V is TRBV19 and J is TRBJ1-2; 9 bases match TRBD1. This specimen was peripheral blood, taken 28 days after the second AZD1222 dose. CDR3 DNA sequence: TGTGCCAGTAGCCCCCTGACAGGGGGGAATTATGGCTACACCTTC. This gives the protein CASSPLTGGNYGYTF.